These 14 T cell receptor beta chains came from one sample sequenced in a study of cytomegalovirus exposure and HLA in healthy donors. With 60 Vbeta and 13 Jbeta primers, the PCR was carried out. The repertoire was sequenced with immunoSEQ multiplex PCR; TCRdb's copy has only in-frame clones and lacks some. The table shows around 70,000 clones, with approximately 75% occurring only once. Sequencing was done on a sample of PBMCs. Every receptor here comes from a human donor in good health.

The chain recombines TRBV19 with TRBJ1-3; unclear D gene. CDR1 is LNHDA and CDR2 is SQIVND in the germline V gene (reference sequence). Trimming pared 4 bases from V and 0 bases from J, leaving 10 bases between. The CDR3 is made up of 15 amino acids. The DNA for the CDR3 is TGTGCCAGTAGTAATAACGGTGACTCTGGAAACACCATATATTTT. Translation gives CASSNNGDSGNTIYF.

J is TRBJ1-1 and V is TRBV6-5; perhaps TRBD1 as D (5 bases). CDR3 length equals 13 residues. Germline V gene lookup returns CDR1 MNHEY and CDR2 SVGAGI. Trimming removed 7 bases at V and 1 base at J, with 10 bases between. This chain's CDR3 is CASNDSPNTEAFF. CDR3 coding DNA: TGTGCCAGCAACGACAGCCCGAACACTGAAGCTTTCTTT.

V is TRBV4-3 and J is TRBJ2-1, with 7 bases aligning to TRBD1. From germline, CDR1 is LGHNA and CDR2 YSLEER. Trimming removed 1 base from V and 3 bases from J; junction bases left unmatched: 6. The length of the CDR3 is 16 residues. The CDR3: CASSQGMGQYYNEQFF. The CDR3 DNA reads TGCGCCAGCAGCCAAGGGATGGGACAGTACTACAATGAGCAGTTCTTC.

This chain connects TRBV29-1 to TRBJ1-2; possible D gene TRBD1, 6 bases. V was cut by 7 bases and J by 0 bases, with 9 bases left in between. Germline V lookup: CDR1 SQVTM, CDR2 ANQGSEA. The CDR3 extends over 12 amino acids. CDR3 DNA: TGCAGCGCGACAGGATCTAACTATGGCTACACCTTC. It specifies CSATGSNYGYTF. The full variable domain, its missing parts supplied by reference TRBV29-1 and TRBJ1-2, is SAVISQKPSRDICQRGTSLTIQCQVDSQVTMMFWYRQQPGQSLTLIATANQGSEATYESGFVIDKFPISRPNLTFSTLTVSNMSPEDSSIYLCSATGSNYGYTFGSGTRLTVV.

The V and J genes are TRBV6-6 and TRBJ2-5; 7 bases line up with TRBD2. Germline values: CDR1 MNHNY, CDR2 SVGAGI (reference sequence). With V trimmed by 5 bases and J by 1 base, 4 bases remained unmatched. The CDR3 sequence is 14 residues long. The CDR3 region has the DNA TGTGCCAGCAGTCCACGGGGGGTCCAAGAGACCCAGTACTTC. The encoded protein is CASSPRGVQETQYF.

The rearrangement uses TRBV9 and TRBJ1-3; D may be TRBD1 (5 bases). The germline gives CDR1 SGDLS, CDR2 YYNGEE. Deletions cut 4 bases from V and 6 bases from J, with 11 bases between. The CDR3 is 13 amino acids. The CDR3 here is CASSTGAENTIYF. DNA for the CDR3: TGTGCCAGCAGCACAGGTGCGGAAAACACCATATATTTT.

The chain is built from TRBV7-2 and TRBJ2-7; D might be TRBD2 (5 bases). Germline-derived CDR1 and CDR2 are SGHTA and FQGNSA. The V and J ends lost 1 base and 0 bases respectively, with 10 bases between them. The CDR3 loop spans 15 amino acids. CDR3 sequence (DNA): TGTGCCAGCAGCTTAGGGCTTGGGAGCTCCTACGAGCAGTACTTC. Amino acid sequence: CASSLGLGSSYEQYF.

The chain joins TRBV6-5 to TRBJ2-5; 8 bases are a match to TRBD1. This CDR3 has 13 residues. V was pared by 5 bases and J by 5 bases, with 4 bases of the junction left unmatched. The germline V gene encodes CDR1 MNHEY and CDR2 SVGAGI. The CDR3 sequence: CASSPGGGETQYF. The CDR3 nucleotides read TGTGCCAGCAGTCCAGGGGGCGGGGAGACCCAGTACTTC.

V usage is TRBV6-5 and J usage is TRBJ2-7; TRBD1 aligns across 7 bases. This CDR3 comprises 15 residues. CDR1 is MNHEY, CDR2 SVGAGI, per germline. V lost 2 bases and J lost 6; bases outside the gene matches: 10. The CDR3 nucleotides read TGTGCCAGCAGTTACGTCCAGACAGGGATGGGCGAGCAGTACTTC. Translation gives CASSYVQTGMGEQYF.

The CDR3 loop is CASSLRDNQPQHF. CDR3 DNA sequence: TGTGCCAGCAGTTTACGGGACAATCAGCCCCAGCATTTT. The rearrangement joins TRBV27 to TRBJ1-5; D is ambiguous. The CDR3 spans 13 residues. The ends were cut back, 2 bases at V and 3 bases at J, with 5 bases in the middle. Germline CDR1 MNHEY, CDR2 SMNVEV (reference sequence).

This clone was observed once. The chain is built from TRBV11-2 and TRBJ2-3; D remains unclear. The CDR3 has 15 amino acids. From germline, CDR1 is SGHAT and CDR2 FQNNGV. V was pared by 5 bases and J by 0 bases, with 12 bases between. The CDR3 region is CASSTSGASTDTQYF. CDR3 coding DNA: TGTGCCAGCAGCACCTCGGGTGCTAGCACAGATACGCAGTATTTT.

This chain uses TRBV27 with TRBJ1-1; the match to TRBD1 covers 8 bases. Germline values: CDR1 MNHEY, CDR2 SMNVEV (reference sequence). V lost 2 bases and J lost 0; bases outside the gene matches: 8. This CDR3 spans 17 amino acids. The CDR3 loop reads CASSLGTGLFMNTEAFF. The CDR3 bases are TGTGCCAGCAGTTTAGGGACAGGTCTATTTATGAACACTGAAGCTTTCTTT.

The chain couples TRBV5-1 to TRBJ2-5, with 12 nucleotides matching TRBD2. CDR1 is SGHRS and CDR2 is YFSETQ in the germline V gene. The CDR3 runs to 16 residues. The trim removed 4 bases at V and 5 bases at J, leaving 9 bases unmatched. CDR3 nucleotide sequence: TGCGCCAGCAGCCGACGCGCTAGCGGGGGGGATGAGACCCAGTACTTC. This gives the protein CASSRRASGGDETQYF.

V is TRBV27 and J is TRBJ2-7, with D possibly matching TRBD1 (6 bases). This CDR3 is 13 amino acids long. With 5 bases removed from V and 1 base from J, the gap between germline ends came to 9 bases. From germline, CDR1 is MNHEY and CDR2 SMNVEV (reference sequence). The CDR3 sequence is CASSPGQSYEQYF. DNA for the CDR3: TGTGCCAGCAGTCCTGGACAGTCCTACGAGCAGTACTTC.